These 30 T cell receptor beta chains were all obtained from the same sample, sequenced in a study of blood T cell repertoires in COVID-19. Profiled with immunoSEQ multiplex PCR; TCRdb holds only in-frame clones, not every one. The sample holds about 130,000 clones; 74% are singletons and the top ten take about 5.5%. Sequencing used peripheral blood. These receptors came from an older man with COVID-19, enrolled during active disease.

The genes are TRBV19 and TRBJ1-5; TRBD1 matches 7 bases. Trimming cost V 3 bases and J 5 bases; bases outside gene matches: 4. Germline CDR1 reads LNHDA; CDR2 reads SQIVND (reference sequence). The CDR3 extends over 14 amino acids. In DNA form, the CDR3 reads TGTGCCAGTAGTATTCGCAGGGGGGATCAGCCCCAGCATTTT. Translated: CASSIRRGDQPQHF.

V is TRBV7-9 and J is TRBJ1-1; TRBD1 is a possible D gene (6 bases). The CDR3 consists of 15 residues. V was trimmed by 0 bases and J by 0 bases, leaving 8 bases between them. Germline assignment: CDR1 SEHNR and CDR2 FQNEAQ (reference sequence). The CDR3 spells CASSLAQGMNTEAFF. CDR3 DNA sequence: TGTGCCAGCAGCTTAGCGCAGGGGATGAACACTGAAGCTTTCTTT. Looking up the rest from reference TRBV7-9 and TRBJ1-1 gives the full variable domain: DTGVSQNPRHKITKRGQNVTFRCDPISEHNRLYWYRQTLGQGPEFLTYFQNEAQLEKSRLLSDRFSAERPKGSFSTLEIQRTEQGDSAMYLCASSLAQGMNTEAFFGQGTRLTVV.

This clone was counted a single time. The rearrangement uses TRBV7-2 and TRBJ1-4, with 7 bases identical to TRBD1. V was pared by 4 bases and J by 4 bases, with 6 bases of the junction left unmatched. This CDR3 is 15 amino acids long. Germline assignment: CDR1 SGHTA and CDR2 FQGNSA. In nucleotides, the CDR3 is TGTGCCAGCAGCTCATTCCAGGGGGATAATGAAAAACTGTTTTTT. It is translated as CASSSFQGDNEKLFF. Using reference TRBV7-2 and TRBJ1-4 for the parts outside the CDR3, the full variable domain is GAGVSQSPSNKVTEKGKDVELRCDPISGHTALYWYRQSLGQGLEFLIYFQGNSAPDKSGLPSDRFSAERTGGSVSTLTIQRTQQEDSAVYLCASSSFQGDNEKLFFGSGTQLSVL.

This sequence joins TRBV5-1 and TRBJ2-7, with D possibly matching TRBD1 (6 bases). The CDR3 sequence is 13 residues long. Germline V gene lookup returns CDR1 SGHRS and CDR2 YFSETQ. Trimming cost V 2 bases and J 6 bases, with 12 bases left between them. The CDR3 sequence: CASSLTEDSEQYF. The DNA for the CDR3 is TGCGCCAGCAGCTTAACAGAGGACAGCGAGCAGTACTTC.

The table lists this clone with a few counts. The rearrangement links TRBV4-1 to TRBJ2-2; D is possibly TRBD1 (7 bases). The CDR3 runs 18 residues. Germline V gene sequence: CDR1 MGHRA, CDR2 YSYEKL. The V end was cut by 4 bases, the J end by 1 base, with 19 bases between. The CDR3 DNA is TGCGCCAGCAGCCCCCGAAGAGGCGGGACAGAGAACACCGGGGAGCTGTTTTTT. The encoded protein is CASSPRRGGTENTGELFF.

This clone was detected ten times or more. This chain connects TRBV3-1 (or the pseudogene TRBV3-2) to TRBJ2-1, with 12 bases that match TRBD2. J was trimmed by 7 bases and V by 4 bases; bases with no gene match: 11. The CDR3 length is 17 residues. The V gene's germline CDR1 is LGHDT and CDR2 YNNKEL (reference sequence). The CDR3 here is CASSPQGTSGPLNEQFF. The CDR3, as DNA: TGTGCCAGCAGCCCACAAGGGACTAGCGGGCCTCTTAATGAGCAGTTCTTC.

V is TRBV5-1 and J is TRBJ2-1; 13 bases line up with TRBD2. Germline V gene sequence: CDR1 SGHRS, CDR2 YFSETQ. V lost 0 bases to trimming and J lost 6 bases; unmatched junction nucleotides: 9. CDR3 length: 18 residues. As DNA, the CDR3 is TGCGCCAGCAGCTTGGGGGGGCCCGGGACTAGCGGGACCAATGAGCAGTTCTTC. This encodes CASSLGGPGTSGTNEQFF.

The CDR3 protein is CAISENSQGNSPLHF. In nucleotides, the CDR3 is TGTGCCATCAGTGAGAATTCCCAGGGTAATTCACCCCTCCACTTT. V and J are TRBV10-3 and TRBJ1-6; a possible D gene is TRBD1 (5 bases). CDR3 length equals 15 residues. Per germline, CDR1 ENHRY and CDR2 SYGVKD. V was pared by 2 bases and J by 6 bases, with 11 bases between.

This clone appeared once. V and J are TRBV19 and TRBJ2-6; D unresolved. Trimming removed 6 bases from V and 0 bases from J, with 12 bases in between. CDR3 length equals 16 residues. CDR1 and CDR2 (germline): LNHDA, SQIVND (reference sequence). In DNA form, the CDR3 reads TGTGCCAGTAGAAGTCCGGCGGCCTCTGGGGCCAACGTCCTGACTTTC. It codes for CASRSPAASGANVLTF.

The V gene is TRBV5-8, the J gene TRBJ2-4; TRBD2 might be the D (5 bases). CDR1 is SGHTS and CDR2 is YDEGEE in the germline V gene. Trimming cost V 1 base and J 3 bases, with 14 bases left between them. This CDR3 has 16 amino acids. CDR3 DNA sequence: TGTGCCAGCAGCTTGTGGCTAGCCAAAATCAAAAACATTCAGTACTTC. Protein: CASSLWLAKIKNIQYF.

This clone was seen a single time. The chain employs TRBV5-6 and TRBJ2-3; D is undetermined. Trimming pared 4 bases from V and 4 bases from J, leaving 13 bases between. The CDR3 has 14 residues. In germline, CDR1 is SGHDT, CDR2 YYEEEE. This chain's CDR3 is CASSTTETPDTQYF. The CDR3 coding sequence is TGTGCCAGCAGCACAACAGAAACACCAGATACGCAGTATTTT. The variable domain in full, completed from reference TRBV5-6 and TRBJ2-3, reads DAGVTQSPTHLIKTRGQQVTLRCSPKSGHDTVSWYQQALGQGPQFIFQYYEEEERQRGNFPDRFSGHQFPNYSSELNVNALLLGDSALYLCASSTTETPDTQYFGPGTRLTVL.

This clone was found once. Here the CDR3 reads CASSTGTKFHEQYF. The CDR3 bases are TGTGCCAGCAGCACCGGGACTAAGTTCCACGAGCAGTACTTC. The chain uses TRBV5-4 and TRBJ2-7, with 7 nucleotides matching TRBD2. CDR1 and CDR2 from the germline V gene are SGHNT and YYREEE (reference sequence). Losses at the gene ends were 4 bases for V and 5 bases for J; bases not matched to a gene: 9. The CDR3 totals 14 residues.

The V call is TRBV5-1, the J call TRBJ2-7, with TRBD1 matching 8 bases. CDR1 is SGHRS, CDR2 YFSETQ, per germline. There are 16 residues in the CDR3. Trimming at V came to 3 bases and at J to 5 bases, leaving 13 bases not matched to a gene. This CDR3 reads CASSYLLGTGGDEQYF. The CDR3 region has the DNA TGCGCCAGCAGCTACTTACTCGGGACAGGTGGCGACGAGCAGTACTTC.

The chain combines TRBV5-1 with TRBJ2-5, with D tentatively TRBD1 (5 bases). CDR1 is SGHRS and CDR2 is YFSETQ in the germline V gene. The CDR3 extends over 16 amino acids. V was trimmed by 2 bases and J by 2 bases, leaving 16 bases between them. CDR3 in DNA: TGCGCCAGCAGCTTAGGGGTGGGCCCGGCACAAGAGACCCAGTACTTC. It translates to CASSLGVGPAQETQYF.

The chain couples TRBV6-5 to TRBJ2-3, with 9 bases aligning to TRBD2. The CDR3 runs 16 residues. V trimming: 2 bases; J trimming: 1 base; junction bases outside the gene matches: 4. Germline-derived CDR1 and CDR2 are MNHEY and SVGAGI. Written as DNA, the CDR3 is TGTGCCAGCAGTTACCTTAGCGGGAGCGGCACAGATACGCAGTATTTT. Translated, it gives CASSYLSGSGTDTQYF.

CDR3 in amino acids: CASSQTEMNTEAFF. Written as DNA, the CDR3 is TGTGCCAGCAGCCAAACAGAGATGAACACTGAAGCTTTCTTT. The chain couples TRBV3-1 (or the pseudogene TRBV3-2) to TRBJ1-1; D is ambiguous. Germline V gene sequence: CDR1 LGHDT, CDR2 YNNKEL (reference sequence). V was clipped by 2 bases and J by 0 bases, with 7 bases between them. There are 14 residues in the CDR3.

The V and J genes are TRBV7-8 and TRBJ2-1; 14 bases align to TRBD2. From germline, CDR1 is SGHVS and CDR2 FQNEAQ. The CDR3 runs to 15 residues. Unmatched junction bases numbered 9, after V lost 5 bases and J lost 12 bases. The CDR3 sequence is CASSLGLAGVSGQFF. The CDR3 DNA reads as TGTGCCAGCAGCCTGGGACTAGCGGGAGTTTCGGGGCAGTTCTTC.

The genes are TRBV5-6 and TRBJ1-4; D ambiguous. The V end was cut by 4 bases, the J end by 5 bases, with 15 bases between. The CDR3 consists of 15 residues. Germline CDR1 is SGHDT and CDR2 is YYEEEE. The DNA for the CDR3 is TGTGCCAGCAGCGTAACCGGGAGAAACAATGAAAAACTGTTTTTT. Its protein product is CASSVTGRNNEKLFF. Full variable domain (missing parts from reference TRBV5-6 and TRBJ1-4): DAGVTQSPTHLIKTRGQQVTLRCSPKSGHDTVSWYQQALGQGPQFIFQYYEEEERQRGNFPDRFSGHQFPNYSSELNVNALLLGDSALYLCASSVTGRNNEKLFFGSGTQLSVL.

The chain has TRBV5-1 and TRBJ2-7, with TRBD2 identical over 10 bases. Germline V gene lookup returns CDR1 SGHRS and CDR2 YFSETQ. There are 11 residues in the CDR3. The CDR3 coding sequence is TGCGATAGCGGGAGGTCCCACGAGCAGTACTTC. The encoded protein is CDSGRSHEQYF.

The rearrangement links TRBV5-1 to TRBJ1-2; 7 bases line up with TRBD1. The CDR3 covers 15 residues. J gave up 4 bases and V 2 bases, and 8 bases lay outside the gene matches. Germline CDR1 reads SGHRS; CDR2 reads YFSETQ. The CDR3 is CASSLVGQASYGYTF. The DNA of the CDR3 is TGCGCCAGCAGCTTAGTCGGACAGGCGTCCTATGGCTACACCTTC.

The count of this clone is one. The genes are TRBV6-5 and TRBJ1-1; 8 positions match TRBD1. V shed 5 bases, J shed 5 bases, and the junction held 10 bases outside the gene matches. Germline-derived CDR1 and CDR2 are MNHEY and SVGAGI. CDR3 length: 15 amino acids. CDR3 bases: TGTGCCAGCAGTCCCCCCGGGACAGGAGTAACTGAAGCTTTCTTT. Translating gives CASSPPGTGVTEAFF.

The rearrangement links TRBV19 to TRBJ1-1; 7 nucleotides line up with TRBD1. Germline CDR1 and CDR2: LNHDA and SQIVND (reference sequence). J was trimmed by 1 base and V by 8 bases; bases with no gene match: 10. The CDR3 is 15 residues long. CDR3 DNA: TGTGCCAGTCAACGAGGGACAGTCACGAACACTGAAGCTTTCTTT. Encoded protein: CASQRGTVTNTEAFF. Variable domain in full (rest from reference TRBV19 and TRBJ1-1): DGGITQSPKYLFRKEGQNVTLSCEQNLNHDAMYWYRQDPGQGLRLIYYSQIVNDFQKGDIAEGYSVSREKKESFPLTVTSAQKNPTAFYLCASQRGTVTNTEAFFGQGTRLTVV.

V usage is TRBV19 and J usage is TRBJ1-5; D perhaps matches TRBD1 (5 bases). The CDR3 is 15 amino acids. The V end lost 7 bases, the J end lost 4 bases, and 17 bases lay between the germline ends. Germline CDR1 is LNHDA and CDR2 is SQIVND (reference sequence). This CDR3 is CASIGGDAGNQPQHF. Here the CDR3 DNA reads TGTGCCAGTATAGGAGGGGACGCCGGTAATCAGCCCCAGCATTTT.

The gene calls are TRBV28 and TRBJ1-4, with 7 nucleotides matching TRBD1. CDR1 MDHEN and CDR2 SYDVKM come from the germline V gene. The CDR3 has 15 residues. The junction had 6 bases not matched to a gene; V was cut back by 3 bases and J by 5 bases. The CDR3 coding sequence is TGTGCCAGCAGTTTGACCACAGGGGTAAATGAAAAACTGTTTTTT. Translating it yields CASSLTTGVNEKLFF.

The J gene is TRBJ2-5, the V gene TRBV29-1, with 8 nucleotides matching TRBD1. J lost 4 bases, V lost 1 base, and 2 bases had no gene match. This CDR3 has 13 residues. Per germline, CDR1 SQVTM and CDR2 ANQGSEA. The CDR3 loop reads CSVEGDRGETQYF. The CDR3 DNA sequence: TGCAGCGTTGAAGGAGACAGGGGAGAGACCCAGTACTTC.

The chain combines TRBV6-2 or TRBV6-3 with TRBJ2-2; D gene unclear. CDR3 size: 15 residues. With 0 bases removed from V and 2 bases from J, the gap between germline ends came to 7 bases. Germline values: CDR1 MNHEY, CDR2 SVGEGT. CDR3: CASSYSYLNTGELFF. The DNA for the CDR3 is TGTGCCAGCAGTTACTCGTACCTAAACACCGGGGAGCTGTTTTTT.

The rearrangement joins TRBV5-1 to TRBJ2-5; D is unclear. The CDR3 is 12 residues long. V was shortened by 7 bases and J by 5 bases, with 12 bases between the two germline ends. Germline values: CDR1 SGHRS, CDR2 YFSETQ. CDR3 amino acids: CASRDPGETQYF. CDR3 nucleotides: TGCGCCAGCCGTGACCCCGGGGAGACCCAGTACTTC.

Regarding this clone: Different DNA sequences within this sample yield the same CDR3. The chain employs TRBV5-1 and TRBJ1-1, with TRBD1 matching over 10 bases. Per germline, CDR1 SGHRS and CDR2 YFSETQ. This CDR3 has 14 amino acids. The trim removed 3 bases at V and 3 bases at J, leaving 2 bases unmatched. The DNA for the CDR3 is TGCGCCAGCAGCTCCGGGACAGGGGACACTGAAGCTTTCTTT. Translation gives CASSSGTGDTEAFF.

V usage is TRBV9 and J usage is TRBJ2-1, with D possibly TRBD1 on 5 matching bases. The germline V gene has CDR1 SGDLS and CDR2 YYNGEE. The CDR3 contains 12 residues. V shed 6 bases and J shed 6 bases, with 10 bases lying between them. The CDR3 loop is CASKGPGNEQFF. As DNA, the CDR3 is TGTGCCAGCAAGGGGCCGGGCAATGAGCAGTTCTTC.

This clone was counted a few times. The chain uses TRBV21-1 and TRBJ2-5; TRBD2, the table's D call, was not compared with the DNA. TRBV21-1 is a pseudogene segment. This CDR3 has 10 amino acids. DNA for the CDR3: TGTGCCAGCAGTTCGGAGACCCAGTACTTC. Translated, it gives CASSSETQYF.